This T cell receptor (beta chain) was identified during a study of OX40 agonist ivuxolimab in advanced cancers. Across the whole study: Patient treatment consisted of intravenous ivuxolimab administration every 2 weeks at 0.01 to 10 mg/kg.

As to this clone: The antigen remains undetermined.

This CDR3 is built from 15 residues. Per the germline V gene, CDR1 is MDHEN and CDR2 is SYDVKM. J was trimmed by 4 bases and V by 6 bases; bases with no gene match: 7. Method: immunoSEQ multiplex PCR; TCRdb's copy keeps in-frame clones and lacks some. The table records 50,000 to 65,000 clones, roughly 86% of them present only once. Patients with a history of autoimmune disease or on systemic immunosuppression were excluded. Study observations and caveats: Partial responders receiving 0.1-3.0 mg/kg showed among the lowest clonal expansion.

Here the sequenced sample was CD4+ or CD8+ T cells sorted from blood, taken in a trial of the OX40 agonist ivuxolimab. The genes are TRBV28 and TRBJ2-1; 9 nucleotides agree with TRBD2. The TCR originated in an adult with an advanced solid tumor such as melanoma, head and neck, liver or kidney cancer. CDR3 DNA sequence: TGTGCCAGCAGCCGCTTTAGCGGGGGTTACAATGAGCAGTTCTTC. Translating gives CASSRFSGGYNEQFF.